The 26 T cell receptor beta chains reported below all come from one sample, sequenced in a study of blood T cell repertoires in COVID-19. The protocol was immunoSEQ multiplex PCR, while the TCRdb copy is restricted to in-frame clones and leaves out a portion. The sample carries around 300,000 clones, about nine tenths recorded once. The specimen was PBMCs or T cells enriched from blood (not recorded which). The receptors originated from a woman aged 25 to 39 who had recovered from COVID-19.

This chain uses TRBV30 with TRBJ2-3; 10 bases match TRBD2. The CDR3 sequence is 15 residues long. J gave up 0 bases and V 2 bases, and 2 bases lay outside the gene matches. Germline loops: CDR1 GTSNPN, CDR2 SVGIG (reference sequence). CDR3 in amino acids: CAWSLAGVSTDTQYF. CDR3 DNA sequence: TGTGCCTGGAGTCTAGCGGGAGTTAGCACAGATACGCAGTATTTT.

The chain joins TRBV7-8 to TRBJ2-3; D gene uncertain. V was clipped by 0 bases and J by 1 base, with 11 bases between them. Germline CDR1 reads SGHVS; CDR2 reads FQNEAQ. The CDR3 runs to 16 residues. CDR3 DNA sequence: TGTGCCAGCAGCTTAGCATTAGGCGGCGGCACAGATACGCAGTATTTT. Its translation is CASSLALGGGTDTQYF.

The chain employs TRBV11-2 and TRBJ2-3, with 9 bases matching TRBD2. V trimming: 4 bases; J trimming: 1 base; junction bases outside the gene matches: 6. Germline CDR1 reads SGHAT; CDR2 reads FQNNGV. The CDR3 is made up of 16 amino acids. CDR3 amino acids: CASSSRLAEGTDTQYF. The CDR3 DNA is TGTGCCAGCAGCTCAAGACTAGCGGAAGGCACAGATACGCAGTATTTT.

The rearrangement uses TRBV7-2 and TRBJ2-1, with TRBD2 matching over 14 bases. J lost 8 bases, V lost 4 bases, and 10 bases had no gene match. This CDR3 is built from 17 residues. In germline, CDR1 is SGHTA, CDR2 FQGNSA. The CDR3 region is CASSSGLAGVGIDEQFF. CDR3 in DNA: TGTGCCAGCAGCTCGGGACTAGCGGGAGTGGGTATAGATGAGCAGTTCTTC.

CDR3 in amino acids: CASSLQGSEAFF. CDR3 nucleotides: TGTGCCAGCAGTCTCCAGGGTTCTGAAGCTTTCTTT. J is TRBJ1-1 and V is TRBV27, with D possibly matching TRBD1 (5 bases). Looked up from germline, CDR1 is MNHEY and CDR2 is SMNVEV (reference sequence). The V gene lost 5 bases and the J gene lost 6 bases, with 10 bases spanning the gap. The CDR3 length is 12 residues.

The CDR3: CASSPGTPEAFF. The CDR3 DNA reads as TGTGCCAGCAGCCCAGGGACACCTGAAGCTTTCTTT. The rearrangement joins TRBV5-4 to TRBJ1-1, with TRBD1 as a possible D gene (6 bases). The CDR3 consists of 12 residues. Trimming stripped 4 bases from V and 6 bases from J, with 10 bases between. From germline, CDR1 is SGHNT and CDR2 YYREEE (reference sequence).

The rearrangement uses TRBV9 and TRBJ1-1; D is perhaps TRBD1 (6 bases). Germline values: CDR1 SGDLS, CDR2 YYNGEE. V was trimmed by 1 base and J by 4 bases, leaving 17 bases between them. The CDR3 is 16 residues long. DNA for the CDR3: TGTGCCAGCAGCGTAAAATTGGGGGGGCCTGGCACTGAAGCTTTCTTT. Its protein product is CASSVKLGGPGTEAFF.

This chain connects TRBV12-5 to TRBJ2-1; 8 positions match TRBD2. The V gene's germline CDR1 is LGHNT and CDR2 FRNRAP. CDR3 length: 15 residues. V dropped 4 bases and J dropped 9; count of bases not matched to a gene: 11. CDR3 in amino acids: CASGSSFGGEGEQFF. The DNA for the CDR3 is TGTGCTAGTGGTTCCTCGTTCGGGGGGGAAGGTGAGCAGTTCTTC.

The chain has TRBV4-3 and TRBJ2-3; 8 bases fit TRBD2. With V trimmed by 0 bases and J by 5 bases, 7 bases remained unmatched. Germline assignment: CDR1 LGHNA and CDR2 YSLEER. This CDR3 is built from 16 residues. CDR3 nucleotides: TGCGCCAGCAGCCAAGATGGAACTAGCGGATTAGATACGCAGTATTTT. It is translated as CASSQDGTSGLDTQYF.

The chain joins TRBV5-6 to TRBJ2-3; 8 bases are shared with TRBD2. CDR1 and CDR2 (germline): SGHDT, YYEEEE. The CDR3 has 15 amino acids. V dropped 0 bases and J dropped 5; count of bases not matched to a gene: 5. In DNA, the CDR3 is TGTGCCAGCAGCTTGGAGCGGGAGAGGGGAGATACGCAGTATTTT. Protein product: CASSLERERGDTQYF.

The chain couples TRBV6-4 to TRBJ1-6, with 8 nucleotides matching TRBD1. The V and J ends lost 8 bases and 3 bases, in that order; junction bases with no gene match: 3. CDR1 is MRHNA, CDR2 SNTAGT, per germline. The CDR3 totals 14 residues. CDR3 region: CASRGQGYNSPLHF. The CDR3 DNA sequence: TGTGCCAGCCGCGGACAGGGCTATAATTCACCCCTCCACTTT.

A single count supports this clone. Other DNA sequences within the sample encode an identical CDR3. The chain is built from TRBV28 and TRBJ1-6; tentative D call: TRBD1 (6 bases). This CDR3 is built from 15 residues. The V gene lost 6 bases and the J gene lost 5 bases, with 14 bases spanning the gap. Germline CDR1 MDHEN, CDR2 SYDVKM. This chain's CDR3 is CASSPQGPDNSPLHF. CDR3 bases: TGTGCCAGCAGCCCCCAGGGGCCGGATAATTCACCCCTCCACTTT.

The genes are TRBV6-2 or TRBV6-3 and TRBJ2-7; TRBD1 might be the D (6 bases). Trimming took off 5 bases at V and 4 bases at J, with 12 bases between the two ends. This CDR3 comprises 13 residues. The germline V gene encodes CDR1 MNHEY and CDR2 SVGEGT. In nucleotides, the CDR3 is TGTGCCAGCAGTCTGTTCCAGGGGTACGAGCAGTACTTC. This codes for CASSLFQGYEQYF.

CDR3 residues: CADECGHEQYF. CDR3 sequence (DNA): TGTGCGGACGAGTGCGGGCACGAGCAGTACTTC. V and J are TRBV27 and TRBJ2-7, with a possible D match to TRBD2 (5 bases). CDR3 length: 11 residues. Germline V gene sequence: CDR1 MNHEY, CDR2 SMNVEV (reference sequence).

The chain recombines TRBV7-6 with TRBJ2-7, with D possibly TRBD2 on 5 matching bases. CDR3 length: 13 residues. Trimming cost V 5 bases and J 7 bases, with 15 bases left between them. Germline-derived CDR1 and CDR2 are SGHVS and FNYEAQ. CDR3 nucleotides: TGTGCCAGCAGCACCCATCGGGGTGCTGAGCAGTACTTC. Protein sequence: CASSTHRGAEQYF.

Here the CDR3 DNA reads TGTGCCAGCAGCTTGACGGGAGGGATCGAGCAGTACTTC. Its protein is CASSLTGGIEQYF. This sequence joins TRBV5-4 and TRBJ2-7, with 8 bases lining up with TRBD2. The V segment lost 1 base and the J segment 6 bases; nucleotides outside the gene matches: 3. This CDR3 spans 13 amino acids. The germline V gene has CDR1 SGHNT and CDR2 YYREEE (reference sequence).

This chain joins TRBV19 and TRBJ1-2; TRBD1 might be the D (6 bases). Trimming took 4 bases from V and 6 from J, leaving 18 bases between them. CDR1 is LNHDA and CDR2 is SQIVND in the germline V gene (reference sequence). This CDR3 comprises 15 residues. In DNA form, the CDR3 reads TGTGCCAGTAGTAGGGGAGACAGGTCTTTGGATGGCTACACCTTC. The encoded protein is CASSRGDRSLDGYTF.

V gene TRBV7-6 combines with J gene TRBJ1-6, with TRBD1 identical over 8 bases. Germline CDR1 is SGHVS and CDR2 is FNYEAQ. V gave up 4 bases and J gave up 3 bases; unmatched junction bases: 8. The CDR3 is 17 residues long. The CDR3 DNA reads as TGTGCCAGCAGCTCGAGGGACAGGCGATACTATAATTCACCCCTCCACTTT. It translates to CASSSRDRRYYNSPLHF.

The rearrangement links TRBV30 to TRBJ2-7, with 11 nucleotides matching TRBD1. Germline loops: CDR1 GTSNPN, CDR2 SVGIG (reference sequence). The CDR3 extends over 13 amino acids. V lost 7 bases, J lost 7 bases, and 9 bases stayed unmatched. CDR3 nucleotides: TGTGCCTCAAGGACAGGGGGCGCGGGGGAGCAGTACTTC. Protein product: CASRTGGAGEQYF.

This chain connects TRBV19 to TRBJ1-1; 12 nucleotides match TRBD1. The germline V gene has CDR1 LNHDA and CDR2 SQIVND (reference sequence). The CDR3 consists of 13 residues. The junction had 4 bases not matched to a gene; V was cut back by 10 bases and J by 4 bases. The CDR3: CATGQGAVTEAFF. In nucleotides, the CDR3 is TGTGCCACGGGACAGGGGGCGGTCACTGAAGCTTTCTTT.

This chain connects TRBV19 to TRBJ1-2; 9 bases match TRBD1. Germline-derived CDR1 and CDR2 are LNHDA and SQIVND (reference sequence). This CDR3 spans 13 amino acids. V lost 8 bases to trimming and J lost 2 bases; unmatched junction nucleotides: 3. CDR3 residues: CASWDRENYGYTF. The CDR3 DNA follows: TGTGCCAGTTGGGACAGGGAGAACTATGGCTACACCTTC.

The gene calls are TRBV7-2 and TRBJ1-1; unclear D gene. Trimming stripped 3 bases from V and 6 bases from J, with 8 bases between. CDR3 length: 12 amino acids. Per the germline V gene, CDR1 is SGHTA and CDR2 is FQGNSA. CDR3 loop: CASSFSTSEAFF. Here the CDR3 DNA reads TGTGCCAGCAGCTTTAGCACCTCTGAAGCTTTCTTT.

This chain joins TRBV18 and TRBJ1-5, with unresolved D. CDR1 and CDR2 (germline): KGHSH, LQKENI. The germline V and J ends were trimmed by 0 bases and 5 bases, with 11 bases remaining between them. The CDR3 is made up of 15 amino acids. The CDR3 DNA reads as TGTGCCAGCTCACCACCTGGGAGAGTTGATCAGCCCCAGCATTTT. Its protein product is CASSPPGRVDQPQHF.

This clone was seen only a few times. The chain employs TRBV19 and TRBJ2-7, with D possibly matching TRBD1 (5 bases). The CDR3 covers 14 residues. CDR1 and CDR2 from the germline V gene are LNHDA and SQIVND (reference sequence). V was pared by 3 bases and J by 4 bases, with 13 bases between. CDR3 DNA sequence: TGTGCCAGTAGTATGGGGCCGACTCCGTACGAGCAGTACTTC. Its translation: CASSMGPTPYEQYF.

The chain joins TRBV25-1 to TRBJ2-3; D is perhaps TRBD2 (6 bases). This CDR3 has 16 residues. Germline values: CDR1 MGHDK, CDR2 SYGVNS. Between the trimmed V and J ends, which lost 6 bases and 4 bases, there was a span of 20 bases. The CDR3 loop reads CASSPSEGLRADTQYF. CDR3 DNA: TGTGCCAGCAGCCCAAGTGAGGGACTCCGAGCAGATACGCAGTATTTT.

This chain connects TRBV19 to TRBJ1-5, with TRBD1 matching 10 bases. After removal of 6 bases from V and 1 base from J, the junction contained 6 bases not matched to a gene. The V gene's germline CDR1 is LNHDA and CDR2 SQIVND (reference sequence). CDR3 length equals 16 residues. The CDR3 sequence: CASSPRTGGSNQPQHF. In DNA, the CDR3 is TGTGCCAGTAGCCCCCGGACAGGGGGGAGCAATCAGCCCCAGCATTTT.